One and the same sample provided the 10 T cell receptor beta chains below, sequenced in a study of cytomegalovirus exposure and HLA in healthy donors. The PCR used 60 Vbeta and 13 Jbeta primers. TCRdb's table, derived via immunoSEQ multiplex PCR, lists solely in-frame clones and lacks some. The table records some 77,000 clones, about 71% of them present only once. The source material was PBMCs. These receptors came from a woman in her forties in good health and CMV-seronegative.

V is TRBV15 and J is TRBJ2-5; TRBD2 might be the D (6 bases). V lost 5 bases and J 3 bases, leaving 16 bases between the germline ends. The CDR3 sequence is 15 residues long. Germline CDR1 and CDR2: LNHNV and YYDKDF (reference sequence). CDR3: CATSPAPGTEETQYF. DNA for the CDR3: TGTGCCACCAGCCCCGCCCCCGGGACTGAAGAGACCCAGTACTTC.

CDR3 amino acids: CSVGQDGKANYGYTF. CDR3 nucleotide sequence: TGCAGCGTCGGACAGGACGGAAAAGCTAACTATGGCTACACCTTC. J is TRBJ1-2 and V is TRBV29-1, with 7 positions matching TRBD1. V shed 6 bases, J shed 0 bases, and the junction held 10 bases outside the gene matches. Germline V CDR1 and CDR2: SQVTM, ANQGSEA. The CDR3 is made up of 15 amino acids.

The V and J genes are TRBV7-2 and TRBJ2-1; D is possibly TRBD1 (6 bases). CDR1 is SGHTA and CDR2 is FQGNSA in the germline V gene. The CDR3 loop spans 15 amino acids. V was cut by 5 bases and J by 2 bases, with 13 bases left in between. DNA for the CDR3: TGTGCCAGCAGCCCCAGGGGTGATCCCTACAATGAGCAGTTCTTC. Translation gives CASSPRGDPYNEQFF.

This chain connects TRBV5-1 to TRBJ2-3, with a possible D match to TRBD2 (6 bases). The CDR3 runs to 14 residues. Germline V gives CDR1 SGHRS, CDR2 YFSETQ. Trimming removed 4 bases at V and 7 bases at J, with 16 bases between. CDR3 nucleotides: TGCGCCAGCAGCGTCTCCGGGACTCTCAATACGCAGTATTTT. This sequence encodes CASSVSGTLNTQYF.

The CDR3 loop reads CASSFGRGSSYEQYF. The CDR3 bases are TGTGCCAGCAGTTTCGGTAGGGGGAGCTCCTACGAGCAGTACTTC. The rearrangement links TRBV28 to TRBJ2-7; a weak D match, TRBD1 (6 bases). Germline CDR1 is MDHEN and CDR2 is SYDVKM. V lost 3 bases and J lost 0, with 12 bases in between. The CDR3 loop spans 15 amino acids.

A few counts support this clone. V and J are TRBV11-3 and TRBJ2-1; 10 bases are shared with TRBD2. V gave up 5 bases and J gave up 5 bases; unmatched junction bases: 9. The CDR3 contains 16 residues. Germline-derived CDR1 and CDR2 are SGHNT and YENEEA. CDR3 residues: CASSAPSGSWDNEQFF. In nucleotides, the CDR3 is TGTGCCAGCAGCGCCCCTAGCGGGAGCTGGGACAATGAGCAGTTCTTC.

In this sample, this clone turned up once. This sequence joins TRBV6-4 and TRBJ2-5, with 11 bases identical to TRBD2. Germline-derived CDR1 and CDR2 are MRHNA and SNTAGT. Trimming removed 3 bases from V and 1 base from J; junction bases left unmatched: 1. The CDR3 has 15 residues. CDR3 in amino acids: CASSELAGAQETQYF. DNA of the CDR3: TGTGCCAGCAGTGAACTAGCGGGAGCCCAAGAGACCCAGTACTTC.

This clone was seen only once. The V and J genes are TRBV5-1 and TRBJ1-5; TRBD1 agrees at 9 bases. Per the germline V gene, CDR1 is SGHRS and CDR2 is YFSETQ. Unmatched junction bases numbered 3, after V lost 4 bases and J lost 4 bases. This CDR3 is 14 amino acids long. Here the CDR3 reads CASSEGQGNQPQHF. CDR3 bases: TGCGCCAGCAGCGAGGGACAGGGAAATCAGCCCCAGCATTTT.

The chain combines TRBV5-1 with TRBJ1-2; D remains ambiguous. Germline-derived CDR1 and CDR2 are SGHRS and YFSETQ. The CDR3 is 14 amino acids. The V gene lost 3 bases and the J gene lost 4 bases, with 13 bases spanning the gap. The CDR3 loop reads CASSSTQPAYGYTF. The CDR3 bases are TGCGCCAGCAGCTCGACACAACCCGCCTATGGCTACACCTTC.

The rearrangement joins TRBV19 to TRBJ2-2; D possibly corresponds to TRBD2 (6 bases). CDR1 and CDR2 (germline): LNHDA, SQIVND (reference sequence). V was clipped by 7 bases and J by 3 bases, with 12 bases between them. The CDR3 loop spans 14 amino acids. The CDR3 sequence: CASTWGLHTGELFF. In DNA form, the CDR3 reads TGTGCCAGTACCTGGGGACTTCACACCGGGGAGCTGTTTTTT.